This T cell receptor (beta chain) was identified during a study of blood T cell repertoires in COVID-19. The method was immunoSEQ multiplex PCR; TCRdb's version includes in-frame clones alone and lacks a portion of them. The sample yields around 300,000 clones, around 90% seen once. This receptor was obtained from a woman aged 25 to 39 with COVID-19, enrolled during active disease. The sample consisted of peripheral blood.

In DNA, the CDR3 is TGTGCCAGCAGTTCCGCTACTAGCTCAGAGACCCAGTACTTC. Amino acid sequence: CASSSATSSETQYF. The chain recombines TRBV6-6 with TRBJ2-5; perhaps TRBD2 as D (6 bases). Trimming removed 4 bases at V and 4 bases at J, with 13 bases between. CDR1 MNHNY and CDR2 SVGAGI come from the germline V gene (reference sequence). The CDR3 runs to 14 residues.